This T cell receptor (beta chain) originates from a study of blood T cell repertoires in COVID-19. There are 16 residues in the CDR3. V was clipped by 2 bases and J by 2 bases, with 16 bases between them. Germline CDR1 is SGHRS and CDR2 is YFSETQ. This clone was recorded only once. In the original analysis: Estimation of nucleated cell counts relied on the amplification of reference gene primers. TCRdb's copy holds only in-frame clones and misses some; the assay was immunoSEQ multiplex PCR. V, J and clone size derive from that table, while D and trimming were established from the DNA sequence. The sample gives 50,000 or so clones, 81% of which show up once; approximately 5.3% is in the top ten.

The sequenced sample was peripheral blood. The TCR sequence derives from a woman aged 60 to 75 with acute or convalescent COVID-19. The chain couples TRBV5-1 to TRBJ2-5; tentatively, D is TRBD1 (6 bases). CDR3 in amino acids: CASSLGMGAQQETQYF. CDR3 DNA: TGCGCCAGCAGCTTAGGTATGGGGGCCCAACAAGAGACCCAGTACTTC.